This is a list of T cell receptor beta chains from one sample in a study of T cells after yellow fever vaccination. Using its own MiXCR run on the 5' RACE reads, TCRdb lists one record per CDR3 protein. In the table there are a few hundred thousand distinct CDR3 sequences, approximately 3.8% of which are singletons. The sequences come from PBMCs, collected on the day of the yellow fever booster vaccination. The source of these receptors is a man aged 18 to 29 who received the YFV17D yellow fever vaccine. CDR3s include the opening cysteine and the closing phenylalanine or tryptophan. The D gene is left open where the match is weak. The size entry is marked missing in some rows and otherwise reads once, few, many or a size class.

d_call: -; v_call: TRBV4-1; j_call: TRBJ1-1; clone_size: -; cdr3_nt: TGCGCCAGCAGCCAAGCAGGGGCGAGACAGAAAAGGGGCACTGAAGCTTTCTTT; cdr3_aa: CASSQAGARQKRGTEAFF
d_call: -; v_call: TRBV7-6; j_call: TRBJ1-4; clone_size: many; cdr3_nt: TGTGCCAGCAGCTTAGGGGCCGGTAATAGGGGTGAAAAACTGTTTTTT; cdr3_aa: CASSLGAGNRGEKLFF
d_call: -; v_call: TRBV12-3/TRBV12-4; j_call: TRBJ2-7; clone_size: few; cdr3_nt: TGTGCCAGCACCCAGACAACGGCCTCCTACGAGCAGTACTTC; cdr3_aa: CASTQTTASYEQYF
d_call: TRBD1; v_call: TRBV9; j_call: TRBJ2-1; clone_size: few; cdr3_nt: TGTGCCAGCAGCGTAGGACAGGGTCTCTACAATGAGCAGTTCTTC; cdr3_aa: CASSVGQGLYNEQFF
d_call: -; v_call: TRBV6-2/TRBV6-3; j_call: TRBJ1-1; clone_size: many; cdr3_nt: TGTGCCAGCAGTTACTCCTTTGAAGGAGCTTTCTTT; cdr3_aa: CASSYSFEGAFF
d_call: TRBD1; v_call: TRBV14; j_call: TRBJ2-5; clone_size: many; cdr3_nt: TGTGCCAGCAGCTCCAAAAAGGGACAGGGGCTAGAGACCCAGTACTTC; cdr3_aa: CASSSKKGQGLETQYF
d_call: -; v_call: TRBV4-3; j_call: TRBJ2-2; clone_size: few; cdr3_nt: TGCGCCAGCAGCCAAGCTAGCGACACCGGGGAGCTGTTTTTT; cdr3_aa: CASSQASDTGELFF
d_call: -; v_call: TRBV19; j_call: TRBJ1-2; clone_size: -; cdr3_nt: TGTGCCACCACCAGAAAACAGGAAGATGAGTATGGCTACACCTTC; cdr3_aa: CATTRKQEDEYGYTF
d_call: -; v_call: TRBV5-1; j_call: TRBJ2-5; clone_size: few; cdr3_nt: TGCGCCAGCAGGGGGGGGACAGTCAAAGAGACCCAGTACTTC; cdr3_aa: CASRGGTVKETQYF
d_call: -; v_call: TRBV7-3; j_call: TRBJ1-1; clone_size: -; cdr3_nt: TGTGCCAGCAGCGTGCAGGGAGAGGGGACTGAAGCTTTCTTT; cdr3_aa: CASSVQGEGTEAFF
d_call: -; v_call: TRBV7-2; j_call: TRBJ1-3; clone_size: few; cdr3_nt: TGTGCCAGCAGCTACACAGGGTATTCTGGAAACACCATATATTTT; cdr3_aa: CASSYTGYSGNTIYF
d_call: -; v_call: TRBV27; j_call: TRBJ2-1; clone_size: few; cdr3_nt: TGTGCCAGCAGTTTTTTAGGGGGCAATGAGCAGTTCTTC; cdr3_aa: CASSFLGGNEQFF
d_call: -; v_call: TRBV4-1; j_call: TRBJ2-4; clone_size: few; cdr3_nt: TGCGCCAGCAGCCAGTGGAAGGCCAAAAACATTCAGTACTTC; cdr3_aa: CASSQWKAKNIQYF
d_call: -; v_call: TRBV20-1; j_call: TRBJ2-7; clone_size: few; cdr3_nt: TGCAGTGCTACTCAGGGGAACGAGCAGTACTTC; cdr3_aa: CSATQGNEQYF
d_call: -; v_call: TRBV6-5; j_call: TRBJ1-1; clone_size: many; cdr3_nt: TGTGCCAGCAGTTACGCGGGGACTGAAGCTTTCTTT; cdr3_aa: CASSYAGTEAFF
d_call: -; v_call: TRBV15; j_call: TRBJ2-1; clone_size: many; cdr3_nt: TGTGCCACCAGATCGGAGGCTCCTAACTACCCCTACAATGAGCAGTTCTTC; cdr3_aa: CATRSEAPNYPYNEQFF
d_call: -; v_call: TRBV6-4; j_call: TRBJ1-1; clone_size: many; cdr3_nt: TGTGCCAGCAGTGAAGGAGAAGGGGCCGGGCACGCTGAAGCTTTCTTT; cdr3_aa: CASSEGEGAGHAEAFF
d_call: -; v_call: TRBV18; j_call: TRBJ1-1; clone_size: few; cdr3_nt: TGTGCCAGCTCACCATCCGTCATGACCGCTGAAGCTTTCTTT; cdr3_aa: CASSPSVMTAEAFF
d_call: -; v_call: TRBV5-1; j_call: TRBJ2-2; clone_size: many; cdr3_nt: TGCGCCAGCAGCTTGGAGGGGAACACCGGGGAGCTGTTTTTT; cdr3_aa: CASSLEGNTGELFF
d_call: -; v_call: TRBV6-2/TRBV6-3; j_call: TRBJ2-1; clone_size: -; cdr3_nt: TGTGCCAGCAGTTATCGCGGCCCGGGCTACAATGAGCAGTTCTTC; cdr3_aa: CASSYRGPGYNEQFF
d_call: -; v_call: TRBV7-3; j_call: TRBJ2-7; clone_size: few; cdr3_nt: TGTGCCAGCAGCTTAACTGGAGGGATCAACTACGAGCAGTACTTC; cdr3_aa: CASSLTGGINYEQYF
d_call: -; v_call: TRBV5-6; j_call: TRBJ2-7; clone_size: many; cdr3_nt: TGTGCCAGCAGCTTGTGGGGGGCCATCTACGAGCAGTACTTC; cdr3_aa: CASSLWGAIYEQYF
d_call: -; v_call: TRBV5-1; j_call: TRBJ2-7; clone_size: many; cdr3_nt: TGCGCCAGCAGCTTGTCGGACTACGGTGGAGGGCAGTACTTC; cdr3_aa: CASSLSDYGGGQYF
d_call: -; v_call: TRBV3-1; j_call: TRBJ1-1; clone_size: few; cdr3_nt: TGTGCCAGCAGCCACCCCGGAGCGAACACTGAAGCTTTCTTT; cdr3_aa: CASSHPGANTEAFF
d_call: -; v_call: TRBV10-3; j_call: TRBJ2-7; clone_size: -; cdr3_nt: TGTGCCATCAGGACTACATCGGATAAGGAGTACTTC; cdr3_aa: CAIRTTSDKEYF
d_call: TRBD2; v_call: TRBV18; j_call: TRBJ2-1; clone_size: few; cdr3_nt: TGTGCCAGCTCACCGGGACTAGCGAGGGGCTACAATGAGCAGTTCTTC; cdr3_aa: CASSPGLARGYNEQFF
d_call: -; v_call: TRBV7-2; j_call: TRBJ1-6; clone_size: many; cdr3_nt: TGTGCCAGCAGCTTAATGAGCTCCTATAATTCACCCCTCCACTTT; cdr3_aa: CASSLMSSYNSPLHF
d_call: TRBD2; v_call: TRBV12-3/TRBV12-4; j_call: TRBJ2-7; clone_size: -; cdr3_nt: TGTGCCAGCAGTCCCATCCTAGCGGGGGTCGCCTACGAGCAGTACTTC; cdr3_aa: CASSPILAGVAYEQYF
d_call: TRBD2; v_call: TRBV6-5; j_call: TRBJ2-3; clone_size: many; cdr3_nt: TGTGCCAGCAGTTACTCGATAGCGGGGGAAGCAGATACGCAGTATTTT; cdr3_aa: CASSYSIAGEADTQYF
d_call: TRBD1; v_call: TRBV14; j_call: TRBJ1-6; clone_size: many; cdr3_nt: TGTGCCAGCAGCCGAGAGCCGGGACAGGGGTATTCACCCCTCCACTTT; cdr3_aa: CASSREPGQGYSPLHF
d_call: -; v_call: TRBV18; j_call: TRBJ2-5; clone_size: few; cdr3_nt: TGTGCCAGCTCTACGTATGGGGGAGAGACCCAGTACTTC; cdr3_aa: CASSTYGGETQYF
d_call: -; v_call: TRBV4-1; j_call: TRBJ2-5; clone_size: -; cdr3_nt: TGCGCCAGCAGCCAAGAATTGAGACAAGAGACCCAGTACTTC; cdr3_aa: CASSQELRQETQYF
d_call: TRBD2; v_call: TRBV5-1; j_call: TRBJ2-1; clone_size: many; cdr3_nt: TGCGCCAGCAGCTTGGAGCTAGCGGGGGGGCCAAAAGGAGGAAATGAGCAGTTCTTC; cdr3_aa: CASSLELAGGPKGGNEQFF
d_call: TRBD1; v_call: TRBV6-6; j_call: TRBJ1-2; clone_size: many; cdr3_nt: TGTGCCAGCAGCATCACAGGGGATGACGGCTACACCTTC; cdr3_aa: CASSITGDDGYTF
d_call: -; v_call: TRBV7-2; j_call: TRBJ1-5; clone_size: many; cdr3_nt: TGTGCCAGCAGTCCCCGGGGTCAGGCGAGCAATCAGCCCCAGCATTTT; cdr3_aa: CASSPRGQASNQPQHF
d_call: TRBD1; v_call: TRBV27; j_call: TRBJ2-1; clone_size: many; cdr3_nt: TGTGCCAGCAGACGGACAGGGGGCAATGAGCAGTTCTTC; cdr3_aa: CASRRTGGNEQFF
d_call: -; v_call: TRBV4-2; j_call: TRBJ1-2; clone_size: -; cdr3_nt: TGTGCCAGCAGCCAAGATAGGACAGTTCCTAACTATGGCTACACCTTC; cdr3_aa: CASSQDRTVPNYGYTF
d_call: -; v_call: TRBV18; j_call: TRBJ1-4; clone_size: -; cdr3_nt: TGTGCCAGCTCACCAAATGGAAGCGAAAAACTGTTTTTT; cdr3_aa: CASSPNGSEKLFF
d_call: -; v_call: TRBV4-3; j_call: TRBJ2-7; clone_size: many; cdr3_nt: TGCGCCAGCAGCCAAGACGCAACCTACGAGCAGTACTTC; cdr3_aa: CASSQDATYEQYF
d_call: TRBD2; v_call: TRBV7-8; j_call: TRBJ2-7; clone_size: many; cdr3_nt: TGTGCCAGCAGCTTCGAGGGCGGGGGAAGATACGAGCAGTACTTC; cdr3_aa: CASSFEGGGRYEQYF
d_call: -; v_call: TRBV23-1; j_call: TRBJ2-5; clone_size: few; cdr3_nt: TGCGCCAGCAGGACAGGACTTCCCCAAGAGACCCAGTACTTC; cdr3_aa: CASRTGLPQETQYF
d_call: -; v_call: TRBV29-1; j_call: TRBJ1-1; clone_size: many; cdr3_nt: TGCAGCGTTGCTGGAGGTTGGGGGATGAACACTGAAGCTTTCTTT; cdr3_aa: CSVAGGWGMNTEAFF
d_call: -; v_call: TRBV11-2; j_call: TRBJ2-7; clone_size: many; cdr3_nt: TGTGCCAGCAGCTTAGGTTCAGGGGCGGACGAGCAGTACTTC; cdr3_aa: CASSLGSGADEQYF
d_call: -; v_call: TRBV6-5; j_call: TRBJ1-2; clone_size: -; cdr3_nt: TGTGCCAGCAGTTACGCGGCAGTCTATGGCTACACCTTC; cdr3_aa: CASSYAAVYGYTF
d_call: -; v_call: TRBV5-1; j_call: TRBJ1-2; clone_size: few; cdr3_nt: TGCGCCAGCAGCTTGGCCGGCCGCGGGAACTATGGCTACACCTTC; cdr3_aa: CASSLAGRGNYGYTF
d_call: -; v_call: TRBV15; j_call: TRBJ2-7; clone_size: few; cdr3_nt: TGTGCCACCAGCAGAACCCCCCAGAACGAGCAGTACTTC; cdr3_aa: CATSRTPQNEQYF
d_call: TRBD1; v_call: TRBV3-1; j_call: TRBJ1-4; clone_size: -; cdr3_nt: TGTGCCAGCAGCCAAGGCATCGACAGGGCGAGTGAAAAACTGTTTTTT; cdr3_aa: CASSQGIDRASEKLFF
d_call: -; v_call: TRBV7-2; j_call: TRBJ1-4; clone_size: many; cdr3_nt: TGTGCCAGCAGCTTAACAGGACTAACAACTAATGAAAAACTGTTTTTT; cdr3_aa: CASSLTGLTTNEKLFF
d_call: TRBD1; v_call: TRBV5-5; j_call: TRBJ2-3; clone_size: many; cdr3_nt: TGTGCCAGCAGCCGACAGGGAGATACGCAGTATTTT; cdr3_aa: CASSRQGDTQYF
d_call: -; v_call: TRBV28; j_call: TRBJ2-7; clone_size: -; cdr3_nt: TGTGCCAGCAGTCAGACGGATAAATACGAGCAGTACTTC; cdr3_aa: CASSQTDKYEQYF
d_call: -; v_call: TRBV18; j_call: TRBJ2-7; clone_size: many; cdr3_nt: TGTGCCAGCGCCATCCCGATAACAGGGACCGACGAGCAGTACTTC; cdr3_aa: CASAIPITGTDEQYF
d_call: TRBD2; v_call: TRBV20-1; j_call: TRBJ2-5; clone_size: few; cdr3_nt: TGCAGTGCCCCCGGGGGGTCTGCCCAAGAGACCCAGTACTTC; cdr3_aa: CSAPGGSAQETQYF
d_call: TRBD1; v_call: TRBV4-2; j_call: TRBJ1-4; clone_size: few; cdr3_nt: TGTGCCAGCAGCCCGCCCAGACAGGGTGAAAATGAAAAACTGTTTTTT; cdr3_aa: CASSPPRQGENEKLFF
d_call: TRBD1; v_call: TRBV5-1; j_call: TRBJ2-5; clone_size: many; cdr3_nt: TGCGCCAGCAGCGAGGGACAGGGGGTAGAGACCCAGTACTTC; cdr3_aa: CASSEGQGVETQYF